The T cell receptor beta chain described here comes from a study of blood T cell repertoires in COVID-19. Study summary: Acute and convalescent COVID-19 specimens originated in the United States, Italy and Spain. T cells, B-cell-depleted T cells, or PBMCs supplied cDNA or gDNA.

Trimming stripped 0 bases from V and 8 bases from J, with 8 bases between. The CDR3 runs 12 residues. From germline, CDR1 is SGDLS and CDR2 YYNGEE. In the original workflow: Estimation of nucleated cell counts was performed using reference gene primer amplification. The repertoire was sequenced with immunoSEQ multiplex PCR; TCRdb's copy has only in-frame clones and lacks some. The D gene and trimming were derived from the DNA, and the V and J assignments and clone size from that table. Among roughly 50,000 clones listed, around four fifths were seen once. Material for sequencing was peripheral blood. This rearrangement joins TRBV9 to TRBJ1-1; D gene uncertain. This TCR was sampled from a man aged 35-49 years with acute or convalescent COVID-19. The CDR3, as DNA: TGTGCCAGCAGCGTAGTTGTCAGAGAAGCTTTCTTT. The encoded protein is CASSVVVREAFF.